The source of this T cell receptor (beta chain) is a study of cytotoxic CD8 clonotypes in ibrutinib-treated CLL. Study overall: Samples had a mean of around 260,000 productive templates and 90,000 or so productive rearrangements. Study conclusions and caveats: Rare overall, public clonotypes shrank or held steady under therapy.

Of note for this clone: The antigen is unknown.

The targeted sequencing depth was 1 in 200,000 to 1 in 1 million T cells. Here immunoSEQ multiplex PCR was the method, and the copy in TCRdb shows in-frame clones only, minus some. The sample carries roughly 250,000 clones, 70% recorded once. The CDR3 consists of 14 residues. With 6 bases removed from V and 3 bases from J, the gap between germline ends came to 12 bases. Per germline, CDR1 SGHTA and CDR2 FQGNSA. Sequences were derived from PBMCs, sampled after 24 months of ibrutinib treatment. V is TRBV7-2 and J is TRBJ2-1, with a weak D call TRBD2 (6 bases). The sequence was collected from a human donor with chronic lymphocytic leukemia. The CDR3 DNA is TGTGCCAGCAGTTCAATGGGAGGCTACAATGAGCAGTTCTTC. Protein: CASSSMGGYNEQFF.